This T cell receptor (beta chain) was sequenced for a study of blood T cells in healthy people across ages. The study's findings and limits: Percentage of naive T cells showed a strong correlation with TCR beta diversity. With age, beta diversity per million T cells declined roughly linearly, significantly by approximately 40.

For the second PCR, which ran for about 6 to 11 cycles, a sample-barcoded 5' primer and a J-beta primer mix were used. One entry per CDR3 protein results from TCRdb running MiXCR on the 5' RACE reads. Here the sample spans 850,000 to 1,300,000 distinct CDR3 sequences, roughly 45% being singletons. This clonotype has only a few counts. Its antigen is currently unknown. Each sample used at least 7 million PBMCs. CDR1 and CDR2 from the germline V gene are MNHNS and SASEGT. After removal of 10 bases from V and 0 bases from J, the junction contained 8 bases not matched to a gene. The CDR3 loop spans 15 amino acids.

The sequence was collected from an older woman in good health. Sequencing input: blood. The chain recombines TRBV6-1 with TRBJ1-1; 10 bases agree with TRBD1. Here the CDR3 reads CAIGQGVGMNTEAFF. CDR3 sequence (DNA): TGTGCCATCGGACAGGGGGTGGGAATGAACACTGAAGCTTTCTTT.